This is a list of T cell receptor beta chains from one sample in a study of T cell clonotyping in hematopoietic cell transplantation. Method: immunoSEQ multiplex PCR; TCRdb's copy keeps in-frame clones and lacks some. This repertoire shows about 18,000 clones, about 82% found once; its top ten account for roughly 8%. Material: peripheral blood mononuclear cells, obtained before stem cell transplant. The receptors were sampled from a man aged 50 or older with acute myeloid leukemia. Some clones in this sample may be carry-over from other donors' samples. Both conserved end residues are part of each CDR3. Each record gives: V gene, J gene, clone size, D gene, CDR3 length, CDR3 DNA, CDR3 protein. The D gene is left open where the match is weak. Clone size appears in some rows only: once, few, many, or a class for an expanded clone.

>TRBV7-2|TRBJ1-3|.|.|15
TGTGCCAGCAGCTTAGTTTTGGGGTCCGGAAACACCATATATTTT
CASSLVLGSGNTIYF
>TRBV14|TRBJ2-7|.|.|14
TGTGCCAGCAGCCAAGTTCCAGGGACCTGGGAGCAGTACTTC
CASSQVPGTWEQYF
>TRBV7-9|TRBJ2-5|.|.|11
TGTGCCAGCAGCTCCCCCGAGACCCAGTACTTC
CASSSPETQYF
>TRBV5-1|TRBJ2-3|.|TRBD2|16
TGCGCCAGCAGCTCCGGTAACGCGGGGGGCCCAGATACGCAGTATTTT
CASSSGNAGGPDTQYF
>TRBV5-5|TRBJ1-6|few|.|15
TGTGCCAGCAGCGTACGGGACGGAAGGAATTCACCCCTCCACTTT
CASSVRDGRNSPLHF
>TRBV27|TRBJ1-3|.|.|15
TGTGCCAGCAGTCCGACAGTTACCCCCGGAAACACCATATATTTT
CASSPTVTPGNTIYF
>TRBV9|TRBJ1-2|.|.|15
TGTGCCAGCACCGGCGACAGCCTCTTTAACTATGGCTACACCTTC
CASTGDSLFNYGYTF
>TRBV4-2|TRBJ1-1|.|TRBD1|16
TGTGCCAGCAGCCAAGCGACAGGGGGTTCGAACACTGAAGCTTTCTTT
CASSQATGGSNTEAFF
>TRBV19|TRBJ1-1|.|.|14
TGTGCCAGTAGACAGCAACAGAGGAACACTGAAGCTTTCTTT
CASRQQQRNTEAFF
>TRBV29-1|TRBJ2-1|.|TRBD1|13
TGCAGCGTTGAAGATCCACAGGGGAATGAGCAGTTCTTC
CSVEDPQGNEQFF
>TRBV27|TRBJ2-7|.|.|14
TGTGCCAGCAGTTTAGGTTCTACCCCCTACGAGCAGTACTTC
CASSLGSTPYEQYF
>TRBV9|TRBJ1-3|few|.|16
TGTGCCAGCAGCGTAGACCCAGGGGCATCTGGAAACACCATATATTTT
CASSVDPGASGNTIYF
>TRBV11-2|TRBJ2-3|.|TRBD2|15
TGTGCCAGCAGCCCAGTAGCGGGGGGCGCAGATACGCAGTATTTT
CASSPVAGGADTQYF
>TRBV5-1|TRBJ2-2|.|TRBD2|15
TGCGCCAGCAGTCTAGCGGGGGCCAGCACCGGGGAGCTGTTTTTT
CASSLAGASTGELFF
>TRBV7-2|TRBJ2-1|.|TRBD1|15
TGTGCCAGCAGCCTAGAGGGGGCCTCCTACAATGAGCAGTTCTTC
CASSLEGASYNEQFF
>TRBV9|TRBJ2-5|.|.|16
TGTGCCAGCAGCCCAGAGGGGGGACAAGACCAGCAAGGGCAGTACTTC
CASSPEGGQDQQGQYF
>TRBV27|TRBJ1-2|once|TRBD1|14
TGTGCCAGCAGTTTTCGACAGGGTGGCTATGGCTACACCTTC
CASSFRQGGYGYTF
>TRBV28|TRBJ1-6|few|TRBD1|14
TGTGCCAGCAGTCCGTCCAGGGGGCTGAGTCGCCTCCACTTT
CASSPSRGLSRLHF
>TRBV15|TRBJ1-1|once|.|15
TGTGCCACCAGCAGTGCGGGGCACCGGAACACTGAAGCTTTCTTT
CATSSAGHRNTEAFF
>TRBV27|TRBJ2-2|.|.|15
TGTGCCAGCAGTTTTAAGTGGGGTGGCACCGGGGAGCTGTTTTTT
CASSFKWGGTGELFF
>TRBV5-8|TRBJ2-7|.|TRBD1|12
TGTGCCAGCAGCTTCAGGGGGCGCGAGCAGTACTTC
CASSFRGREQYF
>TRBV4-1|TRBJ2-7|few|.|14
TGCGCCAGCAGCCAAGGCGGGCAGACCTACGAGCAGTACTTC
CASSQGGQTYEQYF
>TRBV5-8|TRBJ2-5|.|.|13
TGTGCCAGCAGCTTTGATAGTCAAGAGACCCAGTACTTC
CASSFDSQETQYF
>TRBV25-1|TRBJ1-2|.|.|14
TGTGCCAGCAGTGAATATAAAGGCCTCGTCGGCTACACCTTC
CASSEYKGLVGYTF
>TRBV6-5|TRBJ2-7|.|.|15
TGTGCCAGCAGTCCGGCGTTGGACAGCTCCTACGAGCAGTACTTC
CASSPALDSSYEQYF
>TRBV7-9|TRBJ2-1|once|.|15
TGTGCCAGCAGCTTAGCAGTCAGGGTGAACAATGAGCAGTTCTTC
CASSLAVRVNNEQFF
>TRBV10-3|TRBJ2-7|.|.|15
TGTGCCATCAGTGAGCCCTCGGACAGAAGGTACGAGCAGTACTTC
CAISEPSDRRYEQYF
>TRBV19|TRBJ2-1|few|.|16
TGTGCCAGTAGTATAGATGGCAGCGGAGAGTACAATGAGCAGTTCTTC
CASSIDGSGEYNEQFF
>TRBV7-9|TRBJ2-7|.|.|16
TGTGCCAGCAGCTCCCCAAGGACGGTGAGCTCCTACGAGCAGTACTTC
CASSSPRTVSSYEQYF
>TRBV4-3|TRBJ2-7|.|.|14
TGCGCCAGCAGCCAAGAAGTGGGGGGCTACGAGCAGTACTTC
CASSQEVGGYEQYF
>TRBV27|TRBJ2-2|.|.|13
TGTGCCAGCAGTTTATACTACACCGGGGAGCTGTTTTTT
CASSLYYTGELFF
>TRBV7-2|TRBJ2-7|.|TRBD2|16
TGTGCCAGCAGCTCGCGAACTAGCGGGGGGCGCTACGAGCAGTACTTC
CASSSRTSGGRYEQYF
>TRBV7-9|TRBJ1-1|.|.|12
TGTGCCAGCAGCTTAGAGAACACTGAAGCTTTCTTT
CASSLENTEAFF
>TRBV6-5|TRBJ2-7|.|.|13
TGTGCCAGCAATTCCGACAGGGCGGGGGAGCAGTACTTC
CASNSDRAGEQYF
>TRBV2|TRBJ2-7|.|.|12
TGTGCCACCTCCCAGGAAAACTACGAGCAGTACTTC
CATSQENYEQYF
>TRBV9|TRBJ2-3|.|TRBD1|17
TGTGCCAGCAGCGTACCGAGACAGGGGCCTAGCACAGATACGCAGTATTTT
CASSVPRQGPSTDTQYF
>TRBV7-6|TRBJ1-1|few|.|12
TGTGCCAGCAGCTTAGTGAACACTGAAGCTTTCTTT
CASSLVNTEAFF
>TRBV29-1|TRBJ2-3|few|TRBD2|12
TGCAGCGTTGGGGGGGGTACAGATACGCAGTATTTT
CSVGGGTDTQYF
>TRBV5-3|TRBJ1-6|few|.|14
TGTGCCACCGAGGGGGGCAGGGACGGATCACCCCTCCACTTT
CATEGGRDGSPLHF
>TRBV2|TRBJ2-1|once|.|15
TGTGCCAGCAGTGAAGAGAGAGGGGGGACCGGTGAGCAGTTCTTC
CASSEERGGTGEQFF
>TRBV5-1|TRBJ2-1|.|.|14
TGCGCCAGCAGCTTGTTCGGGGGAAGCAATGAGCAGTTCTTC
CASSLFGGSNEQFF
>TRBV2|TRBJ1-1|few|.|15
TGTGCCAGCAGCCCGGACACCAACATGAACACTGAAGCTTTCTTT
CASSPDTNMNTEAFF